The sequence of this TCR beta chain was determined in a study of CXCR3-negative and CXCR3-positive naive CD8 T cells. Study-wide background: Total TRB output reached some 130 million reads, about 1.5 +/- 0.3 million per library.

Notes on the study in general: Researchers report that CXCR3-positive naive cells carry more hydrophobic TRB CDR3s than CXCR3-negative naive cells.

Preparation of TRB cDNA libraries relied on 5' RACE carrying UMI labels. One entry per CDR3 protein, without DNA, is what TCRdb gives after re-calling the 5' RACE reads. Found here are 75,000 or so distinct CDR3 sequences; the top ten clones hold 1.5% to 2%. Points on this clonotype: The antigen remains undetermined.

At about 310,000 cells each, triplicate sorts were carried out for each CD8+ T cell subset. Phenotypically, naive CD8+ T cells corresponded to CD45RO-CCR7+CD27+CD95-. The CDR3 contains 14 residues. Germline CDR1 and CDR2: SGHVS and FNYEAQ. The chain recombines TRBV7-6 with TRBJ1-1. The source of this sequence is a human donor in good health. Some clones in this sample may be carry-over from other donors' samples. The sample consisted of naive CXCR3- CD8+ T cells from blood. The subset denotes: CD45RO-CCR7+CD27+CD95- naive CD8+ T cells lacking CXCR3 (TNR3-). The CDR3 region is CASSLDLSGGEAFF.